This TCR beta chain stems from a study of regulatory T cells in long-lasting Graves disease. Time point in this sample: persistent/refractory GD, antithyroid drugs over 5 years with positive TRAb. The authors made the TCR library using RNA they extracted from PBMCs. Arm-PCR of CDR3 regions and iRepertoire HTBI primers were used to build TCR beta libraries. TCRdb reprocessed the multiplex PCR reads via MiXCR and lists one record per CDR3 protein. The sample shows 300,000 to 500,000 distinct CDR3 sequences, less than 25% of them seen only once. V lost 4 bases and J 4 bases, leaving 10 bases between the germline ends. The CDR3 is 12 amino acids. Germline V gene data show CDR1 as GTSNPN and CDR2 as SVGIG (reference sequence). This clonotype was seen more than once but under ten times.

Sequences were derived from peripheral blood mononuclear cells (PBMCs), sampled when the disease was refractory, from a patient treated with antithyroid drugs. J is TRBJ2-5 and V is TRBV30, with D maybe TRBD2 (6 bases). The clonotype comes from a female donor with Graves disease. The CDR3: CAWKGSGETQYF. Here the CDR3 DNA reads TGTGCCTGGAAGGGTAGCGGAGAGACCCAGTACTTC.